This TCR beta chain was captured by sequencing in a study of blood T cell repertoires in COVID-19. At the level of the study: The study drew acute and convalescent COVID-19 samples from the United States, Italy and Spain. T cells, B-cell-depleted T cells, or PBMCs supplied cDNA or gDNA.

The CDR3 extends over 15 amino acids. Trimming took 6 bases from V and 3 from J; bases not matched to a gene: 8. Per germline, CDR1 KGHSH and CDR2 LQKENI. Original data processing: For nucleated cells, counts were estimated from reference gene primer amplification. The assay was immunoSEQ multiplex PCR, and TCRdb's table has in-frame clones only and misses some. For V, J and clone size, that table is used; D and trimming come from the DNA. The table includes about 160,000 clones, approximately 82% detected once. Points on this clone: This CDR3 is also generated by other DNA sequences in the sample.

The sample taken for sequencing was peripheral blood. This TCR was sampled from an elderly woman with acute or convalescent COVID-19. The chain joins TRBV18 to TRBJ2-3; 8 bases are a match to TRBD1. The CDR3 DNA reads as TGTGCCAGCTCCTTCGGACAGGGTGGGACAGATACGCAGTATTTT. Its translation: CASSFGQGGTDTQYF.